The sample holds many counts of the clone carrying this T cell receptor (beta chain). Its antigen is not identified. The data were taken from a study of response to subunit inactivated influenza vaccine. The study, taken as a whole, reports: Each seasonal flu vaccination may recruit only limited new T cells, authors suggested.

TCRdb processed the RT-PCR reads anew with MiXCR; each CDR3 protein has one entry. The data show 150,000 to 200,000 distinct CDR3 sequences, roughly 11% seen once. This clonotype originated in a middle-aged man who received an inactivated influenza vaccine. The sample here was non-naive T cells sorted from PBMCs, taken 40 to 50 days after vaccination.

CDR3 in DNA: TGCGCCAGCAGCTTGGCCGGGACAGGGGCTGAAGCTTTCTTT. Its protein is CASSLAGTGAEAFF. This chain links TRBV5-1 with TRBJ1-1; 10 nucleotides align to TRBD1. Germline CDR1 reads SGHRS; CDR2 reads YFSETQ. Trimming cost V 0 bases and J 6 bases; bases outside gene matches: 2. The CDR3 contains 14 residues.